This TCR beta chain was captured by sequencing in a study of shared clonotypes between healthy human individuals (dated by TCRdb to about 2020). Background on the whole study: Two women and three men aged 18 to 49 years were included in the cohort. For each donor, CD4 naive and CD4 memory were each given three plates, CD8 naive was given two plates, and CD8 memory was given one plate. To estimate repertoire size and how much clonotype sharing occurs between individuals, the study deeply sequenced the blood TCR repertoires of roughly 5 healthy adults. To increase sequencing depth and limit assay-specific biases, TCR repertoire library preparation and sequencing were carried out by different laboratories using diverse techniques. Each donor's leukapheresis produced roughly between roughly 0.94 and 9.5 billion PBMCs. Beyond this particular receptor, the publication reports: Clonotypes shared by all four sorted-subset donors showed higher generation probabilities than non-shared clonotypes. Even with the large sequencing depth, rarefaction of the sorted-subset datasets indicated that sequencing was incomplete. Sharing across a few donors was observed for about 4.8% of naive CD4, over 3% of naive CD8, about 2.3% of memory CD4, and over 0.3% of memory CD8 clonotypes. Pairwise subsampling indicated that sequencing depth was expected to affect the degree of clonotype sharing among donors. Because the study included a small number of donors, the genetic and exposure-history diversity represented was limited. Sampling was restricted to blood, and TCR repertoires in tissues likely differ from the TCR repertoires found in blood. Estimated clonotype richness was generally larger for naive than for memory subsets.

About this clone: Its antigen is still unknown. No clone much larger than this one lies a single base away; base qualities are absent.

Via the germline V gene, CDR1 is SGHTA and CDR2 FQGNSA. Including the terminal cysteine and phenylalanine, the CDR3 comprises 19 residues. CDR3 DNA is the only sequence kept; it has 57 bases, read in frame from the first base. The germline V and J ends show losses of 4 bases and 0 bases respectively, and no gene match explains 14 bases of the junction. Donors were healthy HIV-negative adults with no recently reported acute infections or vaccinations. Every donor was a Caucasian adult residing in Nashville, Tennessee, USA. CD4+ T cells were enriched through magnetic negative selection, after which naive cells were positively selected on CD45RA and the remaining negative fraction served as the memory subset. Blood was collected by leukapheresis, and PBMCs were isolated by Ficoll-Histopaque density gradient centrifugation and then cryopreserved in liquid nitrogen vapor phase. Analytical flow cytometry was used to check the purity and quantity of every magnetically sorted T cell population. From each sorted fraction, genomic DNA was isolated and quantified by UV absorbance on a Nanodrop 2000c.

TCR CDR3 regions were amplified from genomic DNA by multiplex PCR using the deep immunoSEQ assay. For each cell subset, the extracted genomic DNA was distributed evenly across all wells of several immunoSEQ 96-well plates, and each plate served as one replicate. For sorted subsets, each replicate PCR was loaded with 200 ng genomic DNA, equivalent to 30,000 to 35,000 T cell genomes. Purified libraries were quantified with a Qubit 3.0 fluorometer, sized on a Bioanalyzer 2100, and re-quantified with the KAPA Library Quantification kit. Every immunoSEQ 96-well plate was sequenced on a separate single-read 150-cycle Illumina NextSeq 550 flow cell. As for the authors' bioinformatics: Because only junctional sequences without quality scores were contained in the immunoSEQ output, filtering matching that applied to full-length reads could not be performed. Sequences were annotated with PyIR, a Python wrapper for IgBLAST v1.9, using IMGT germline references to assign V/J genes and CDR3. Reads were removed for weak V/J assignments (E-value above 1e-6), missing CDR3, stop codons, out-of-frame junctions, or ambiguous translated residues. V3J clonotypes were defined by identical inferred V gene, J gene, and CDR3 amino acid sequence. Percentage overlap between repertoires was calculated by dividing the number of shared unique clonotypes by the size of the smaller repertoire. Three approaches were used to assess repertoire richness: RTK rarefaction, the Chao1 estimator, and Recon v2.1 estimates of unobserved clonotypes. Generation probabilities for all TCRbeta clonotypes obtained by the gDNA method from a few donors were computed using OLGA. Entries here come from immuneACCESS through TCRdb and include only in-frame sequences with V and J called. Some clones fail to appear in such tables; in the studies checked, an unresolved V gene covers under half of the shortfall, and the cause of the remainder is unknown. The V and J calls and clone size are taken from that table; D and trimming were inferred from the DNA. In this sample the table shows approximately 530,000 clones, 95% to 96% of which occur a single time. Of the sample, about 0.064% falls within the top ten clones.

The TCR was taken from a woman between 25 and 40 years old in good health. The rearrangement combines TRBV7-2 with TRBJ2-1; TRBD2 fits 8 bases in the junction. The sequenced sample was naive CD4+ T cells sorted from blood. The meaning of the sample's cell subset or site label: CD45RA+ positively selected. CDR3 loop: CASSYQYGLAASSYNEQFF. The DNA is TGTGCCAGCAGCTACCAATACGGACTAGCAGCAAGCTCCTACAATGAGCAGTTCTTC.